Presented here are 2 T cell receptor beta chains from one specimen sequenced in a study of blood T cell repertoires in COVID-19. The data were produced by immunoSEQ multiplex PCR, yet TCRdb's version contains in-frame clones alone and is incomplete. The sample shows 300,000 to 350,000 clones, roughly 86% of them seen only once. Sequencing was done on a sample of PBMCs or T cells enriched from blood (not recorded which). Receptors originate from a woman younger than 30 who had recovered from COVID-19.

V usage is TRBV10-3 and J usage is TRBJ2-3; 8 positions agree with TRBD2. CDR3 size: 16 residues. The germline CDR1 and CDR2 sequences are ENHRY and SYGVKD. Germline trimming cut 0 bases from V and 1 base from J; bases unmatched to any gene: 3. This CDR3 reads CAISESWREGTDTQYF. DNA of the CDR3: TGTGCCATCAGTGAGTCATGGCGGGAGGGCACAGATACGCAGTATTTT.

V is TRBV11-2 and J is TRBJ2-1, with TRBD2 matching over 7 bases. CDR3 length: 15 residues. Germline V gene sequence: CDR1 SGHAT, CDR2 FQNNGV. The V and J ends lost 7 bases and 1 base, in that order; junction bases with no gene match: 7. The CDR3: CASTRWGGSYNEQFF. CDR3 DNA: TGTGCCAGCACCCGATGGGGGGGGTCCTACAATGAGCAGTTCTTC.